This TCR beta chain was identified in a study of blood T cells in healthy people across ages. Study-level points and caveats: Older individuals had lower TCR beta diversity per million T cells (the decline was roughly linear). Higher diversity, along with more naive CD4+ cells, distinguished long-lived donors from aged donors.

Losses at the gene ends were 4 bases for V and 3 bases for J; bases not matched to a gene: 6. From germline, CDR1 is SGHRS and CDR2 YFSETQ. The CDR3 length is 15 residues. This clonotype was seen only a few times. The antigen is unknown. Collection of 8.5 to 10 milliliters of peripheral blood was performed for each donor. A second roughly 6 to 12 cycle PCR used barcoded and J-beta primers. MiXCR, run by TCRdb on the 5' RACE reads, gives a single entry per CDR3 protein. The table lists some 1.7 million distinct CDR3 sequences, about 30% of them singletons. The clonotype was recovered from a woman aged 30 to 39 in good health. J is TRBJ2-1 and V is TRBV5-1; 8 bases match TRBD1. Sequences were obtained from blood. The chain's CDR3 is CASSHGQGDYNEQFF. The CDR3 nucleotides read TGCGCCAGCAGCCACGGACAGGGTGACTACAATGAGCAGTTCTTC.